This TCR beta chain was sequenced in a study of blood T cell repertoires in COVID-19. Per the authors' pipeline: Reference gene primer amplification in the assay estimated nucleated cell counts. Produced via immunoSEQ multiplex PCR; TCRdb's table is partial and in-frame only. From that table come the V and J calls and clone size; the DNA was used to work out D and trimming. This table has around 68,000 clones, approximately 83% appearing once. In germline, CDR1 is KGHDR, CDR2 SFDVKD. With V trimmed by 6 bases and J by 8 bases, 9 bases remained unmatched. CDR3 length: 15 residues. The V and J genes are TRBV24-1 and TRBJ2-1, with 10 bases aligning to TRBD1. This TCR came from a man older than 75 with acute or convalescent COVID-19. The sample consisted of peripheral blood. In nucleotides, the CDR3 is TGTGCCACCAGTCACCGGGACAGGGGTATGCATGAGCAGTTCTTC. This translates into CATSHRDRGMHEQFF.